These 31 T cell receptor beta chains were sequenced from one sample in a study of CD8 T cells in ankylosing spondylitis. TCRdb reprocessed the 5' RACE reads with MiXCR, giving one entry per CDR3 protein. The sample lists 250,000 or so distinct CDR3 sequences; roughly 25% were seen once. Sequencing was performed on blood, either unsorted or a sorted T cell fraction (not recorded which). These TCRs come from a male donor with ankylosing spondylitis or in good health (not recorded which).

CDR3 DNA: TGTGCCAGCAGCCAAGTGCCACGACAGGGCATCTATGGCTACACCTTC. Its translation is CASSQVPRQGIYGYTF. The chain joins TRBV4-2 to TRBJ1-2, with 7 bases fitting TRBD1. The CDR3 is 16 residues long. Trimming took 1 base from V and 4 from J; bases not matched to a gene: 9. Germline loops: CDR1 LGHNA, CDR2 YNFKEQ.

This clonotype was seen ten or more times. This chain links TRBV12-3 or TRBV12-4 with TRBJ2-2, with D unresolved. The CDR3 is made up of 13 amino acids. Trimming stripped 1 base from V and 5 bases from J, with 5 bases between. The CDR3 spells CASSLVVTGELFF. DNA for the CDR3: TGTGCCAGCAGTTTAGTCGTAACCGGGGAGCTGTTTTTT.

This clonotype has ten or more counts. This chain uses TRBV6-2 or TRBV6-3 with TRBJ2-1, with TRBD2 as a possible D gene (5 bases). This CDR3 comprises 13 residues. Germline V gene data show CDR1 as MNHEY and CDR2 as SVGEGT. V was clipped by 6 bases and J by 6 bases, with 12 bases between them. The CDR3 region is CASRLSAGNEQFF. CDR3 DNA sequence: TGTGCCAGCAGACTGTCGGCGGGCAATGAGCAGTTCTTC.

This clonotype occurred a few times. CDR3: CASSHRDSAYGYTF. Written as DNA, the CDR3 is TGTGCCAGCAGCCACCGGGACAGCGCGTATGGCTACACCTTC. The chain is built from TRBV27 and TRBJ1-2, with 7 positions matching TRBD1. V gave up 6 bases and J gave up 5 bases; unmatched junction bases: 9. CDR1 is MNHEY, CDR2 SMNVEV, per germline (reference sequence). This CDR3 has 14 residues.

This clonotype showed up just a few times. This chain uses TRBV20-1 with TRBJ2-2, with D perhaps matching TRBD1 (6 bases). The germline V gene has CDR1 DFQATT and CDR2 SNEGSKA (reference sequence). Trimming stripped 7 bases from V and 4 bases from J, with 13 bases between. The CDR3 has 13 residues. CDR3 nucleotide sequence: TGCAGTGGGCAGGGGTCCAGCACCGGGGAGCTGTTTTTT. Its protein product is CSGQGSSTGELFF.

This chain uses TRBV20-1 with TRBJ2-2, with 7 bases lining up with TRBD1. Trimming removed 5 bases from V and 3 bases from J; junction bases left unmatched: 9. This CDR3 has 15 amino acids. Germline CDR1 DFQATT, CDR2 SNEGSKA (reference sequence). The CDR3 reads CSAGRGTVDTGELFF. The DNA of the CDR3 is TGCAGTGCTGGAAGGGGGACAGTAGACACCGGGGAGCTGTTTTTT.

This clonotype has a handful of counts. The rearrangement uses TRBV20-1 and TRBJ2-7; the D is unclear. Germline CDR1 DFQATT, CDR2 SNEGSKA (reference sequence). V dropped 0 bases and J dropped 3 bases, with 15 bases sitting between them. This CDR3 is 15 amino acids long. This CDR3 is CSARDGSHPSYEQYF. The DNA of the CDR3 is TGCAGTGCTAGAGACGGCAGCCACCCCAGCTACGAGCAGTACTTC.

The J gene is TRBJ2-3, the V gene TRBV20-1; D is unresolved. V dropped 0 bases and J dropped 4 bases, with 8 bases sitting between them. This CDR3 region has 13 residues. Germline CDR1 reads DFQATT; CDR2 reads SNEGSKA (reference sequence). CDR3 bases: TGCAGTGCTAGAGATTCCGGGCCAGATACGCAGTATTTT. Amino acid sequence: CSARDSGPDTQYF.

The chain combines TRBV29-1 with TRBJ2-5; D may match TRBD1 or TRBD2 (5 bases each). Trimming shortened V by 8 bases and J by 2 bases, and 12 bases separated the two germline ends. Germline CDR1 and CDR2: SQVTM and ANQGSEA. This CDR3 contains 12 residues. The CDR3 protein is CSLQGRQETQYF. The DNA for the CDR3 is TGCAGCCTCCAGGGACGTCAAGAGACCCAGTACTTC.

This clonotype was observed a handful of times. J is TRBJ1-2 and V is TRBV20-1; D is possibly TRBD1 (6 bases). Germline CDR1 DFQATT, CDR2 SNEGSKA (reference sequence). The CDR3 has 15 amino acids. Trimming removed 2 bases at V and 5 bases at J, with 18 bases between. CDR3 bases: TGCAGTGCTAGAATCCGGGGGCGGACCATTTATGGCTACACCTTC. Its protein is CSARIRGRTIYGYTF.

This clonotype was seen ten or more times. This sequence joins TRBV20-1 and TRBJ1-5; D not certain. Germline V gives CDR1 DFQATT, CDR2 SNEGSKA (reference sequence). With 4 bases removed from V and 0 bases from J, the gap between germline ends came to 7 bases. The CDR3 is 13 amino acids. CDR3 residues: CSAIPDSNQPQHF. CDR3 nucleotide sequence: TGCAGTGCTATCCCCGATAGCAATCAGCCCCAGCATTTT.

This chain joins TRBV9 and TRBJ2-5; the D call may be TRBD1 or TRBD2 (5 bases each). Germline CDR1 reads SGDLS; CDR2 reads YYNGEE. CDR3 length equals 15 residues. V was trimmed by 0 bases and J by 5 bases, leaving 14 bases between them. The CDR3 region is CASSVVGAVGETQYF. CDR3 nucleotides: TGTGCCAGCAGCGTAGTCGGGGCCGTGGGGGAGACCCAGTACTTC.

This clonotype appeared a few times. The V and J genes are TRBV9 and TRBJ2-5; D assignment may be TRBD1 or TRBD2 (6 bases each). V dropped 0 bases and J dropped 5 bases, with 14 bases sitting between them. The CDR3 loop spans 15 amino acids. CDR1 and CDR2 (germline): SGDLS, YYNGEE. CDR3 region: CASSVGGGRMETQYF. The CDR3 bases are TGTGCCAGCAGCGTAGGAGGGGGGAGGATGGAGACCCAGTACTTC.

The V call is TRBV19, the J call TRBJ1-2, with D perhaps TRBD1 (5 bases). From germline, CDR1 is LNHDA and CDR2 SQIVND (reference sequence). The CDR3 contains 11 residues. V was pared by 11 bases and J by 2 bases, with 9 bases between. As DNA, the CDR3 is TGTGCCCAGGGACCCAACTATGGCTACACCTTC. It encodes CAQGPNYGYTF.

This clonotype showed up many times. The chain combines TRBV5-1 with TRBJ2-1, with D unresolved. Germline lookup yields CDR1 SGHRS and CDR2 YFSETQ. V was cut by 0 bases and J by 5 bases, with 6 bases left in between. The CDR3 spans 13 residues. The CDR3 protein is CASSLVADNEQFF. The CDR3 DNA sequence: TGCGCCAGCAGCTTGGTGGCTGACAATGAGCAGTTCTTC.

The chain uses TRBV5-6 and TRBJ2-5, with 7 bases aligning to TRBD1. CDR3 length: 18 residues. In germline, CDR1 is SGHDT, CDR2 YYEEEE. Trimming removed 0 bases from V and 1 base from J; junction bases left unmatched: 12. The CDR3 sequence: CASSLADLSGQAQETQYF. DNA for the CDR3: TGTGCCAGCAGCTTGGCCGATCTTTCCGGACAGGCCCAAGAGACCCAGTACTTC. The full variable domain, rest sourced from reference TRBV5-6 and TRBJ2-5, is DAGVTQSPTHLIKTRGQQVTLRCSPKSGHDTVSWYQQALGQGPQFIFQYYEEEERQRGNFPDRFSGHQFPNYSSELNVNALLLGDSALYLCASSLADLSGQAQETQYFGPGTRLLVL.

This clonotype was recorded at least ten times. The CDR3 sequence is CASSPRTGLYEQYF. CDR3 DNA sequence: TGTGCCAGCAGCCCCAGGACAGGACTCTACGAGCAGTACTTC. V is TRBV7-2 and J is TRBJ2-7; 7 bases are shared with TRBD1. The CDR3 length is 14 residues. Germline CDR1 and CDR2: SGHTA and FQGNSA. Germline trimming cut 5 bases from V and 3 bases from J; bases unmatched to any gene: 7.

This chain links TRBV29-1 with TRBJ2-7, with D perhaps matching TRBD1 or TRBD2 (6 bases each). Trimming removed 0 bases from V and 4 bases from J, with 13 bases in between. Germline V gene sequence: CDR1 SQVTM, CDR2 ANQGSEA. This CDR3 is built from 14 residues. This chain's CDR3 is CSVEDRGSGYEQYF. For the CDR3, the DNA is TGCAGCGTTGAAGACAGGGGAAGCGGGTACGAGCAGTACTTC.

This clonotype was detected many times. As DNA, the CDR3 is TGCAGCATACTGCGTGAGCTCACAGATACGCAGTATTTT. Translating gives CSILRELTDTQYF. The chain has TRBV29-1 and TRBJ2-3, with no clear D. Per the germline V gene, CDR1 is SQVTM and CDR2 is ANQGSEA. Deletions cut 8 bases from V and 2 bases from J, with 14 bases between. CDR3 length: 13 residues.

The rearrangement joins TRBV6-1 to TRBJ2-2; D remains unclear. Per germline, CDR1 MNHNS and CDR2 SASEGT. The CDR3 is 13 residues long. Trimming took off 6 bases at V and 6 bases at J, with 11 bases between the two ends. CDR3 loop: CASSDPTPGELFF. The CDR3 nucleotides are TGTGCCAGCAGCGACCCTACACCCGGGGAGCTGTTTTTT.

The genes are TRBV6-1 and TRBJ2-7; the match to TRBD1 covers 8 bases. Losses at the gene ends were 2 bases for V and 3 bases for J; bases not matched to a gene: 6. There are 15 residues in the CDR3. Germline assignment: CDR1 MNHNS and CDR2 SASEGT. The CDR3 region has the DNA TGTGCCAGCAGTGAACAGGGGGCGCGGTTCTACGAGCAGTACTTC. Translated: CASSEQGARFYEQYF.

This rearrangement joins TRBV5-5 to TRBJ2-5; 8 positions agree with TRBD1. This CDR3 spans 14 amino acids. Trimming cost V 0 bases and J 5 bases; bases outside gene matches: 3. CDR1 is SGHKS and CDR2 is YYEKEE in the germline V gene (reference sequence). CDR3 residues: CASSLVQGGETQYF. CDR3 sequence (DNA): TGTGCCAGCAGCTTGGTACAGGGGGGTGAGACCCAGTACTTC.

The genes are TRBV7-2 and TRBJ2-7; the D is unclear. The germline CDR1 and CDR2 sequences are SGHTA and FQGNSA. Deletions cut 5 bases from V and 0 bases from J, with 14 bases between. This CDR3 has 15 amino acids. The CDR3 DNA sequence: TGTGCCAGCAGCGATTACCTATCGGCCTCCTACGAGCAGTACTTC. It encodes CASSDYLSASYEQYF.

The chain couples TRBV12-3 or TRBV12-4 to TRBJ2-3, with 10 bases lining up with TRBD2. This CDR3 is 16 amino acids long. The junction had 5 bases not matched to a gene; V was cut back by 3 bases and J by 2 bases. CDR3 DNA: TGTGCCAGCAGTTTGCCTAGCGGGGGATACACAGATACGCAGTATTTT. It encodes CASSLPSGGYTDTQYF.

The V gene is TRBV20-1, the J gene TRBJ2-3; D may be TRBD2 (7 bases). CDR3 length: 13 residues. V gave up 6 bases and J gave up 6 bases, with 16 bases separating them. Germline V gene lookup returns CDR1 DFQATT and CDR2 SNEGSKA (reference sequence). CDR3 amino acids: CSARGGSGDTQYF. The CDR3 region has the DNA TGCAGTGCGAGGGGGGGGTCGGGTGATACGCAGTATTTT.

In its sample, this clonotype was seen many times. This chain connects TRBV7-8 to TRBJ2-7, with TRBD1 identical over 11 bases. Germline values: CDR1 SGHVS, CDR2 FQNEAQ. The V segment lost 5 bases and the J segment 3 bases; nucleotides outside the gene matches: 3. The CDR3 length is 14 residues. Here the CDR3 reads CASSVDRGLYEQYF. In DNA, the CDR3 is TGTGCCAGCAGCGTGGACAGGGGGCTCTACGAGCAGTACTTC.

This clonotype appeared a few times. The genes are TRBV2 and TRBJ2-2; D is perhaps TRBD1 or TRBD2 (6 bases each). With 2 bases removed from V and 2 bases from J, the gap between germline ends came to 9 bases. CDR3 length: 15 amino acids. Germline CDR1 is SNHLY and CDR2 is FYNNEI. The CDR3 DNA reads as TGTGCCAGCAGTGAAACCGGGGGCAACACCGGGGAGCTGTTTTTT. It specifies CASSETGGNTGELFF.

This clonotype has more than one count but fewer than ten. J is TRBJ2-1 and V is TRBV29-1; TRBD2 matches 12 bases. CDR1 SQVTM and CDR2 ANQGSEA come from the germline V gene. This CDR3 contains 13 residues. Trimming at V came to 4 bases and at J to 5 bases, leaving 0 bases not matched to a gene. This chain's CDR3 is CSVGLAGDNEQFF. The CDR3 nucleotides are TGCAGCGTTGGACTAGCGGGGGACAATGAGCAGTTCTTC.

This clonotype has a count of ten or more. The gene calls are TRBV6-1 and TRBJ1-5, with D tentatively TRBD1 (6 bases). V was cut by 8 bases and J by 3 bases, with 14 bases left in between. This CDR3 contains 14 residues. Germline V gene lookup returns CDR1 MNHNS and CDR2 SASEGT. The CDR3: CASHSGVYNQPQHF. The CDR3 bases are TGTGCCAGCCACTCAGGGGTTTACAATCAGCCCCAGCATTTT.

This chain connects TRBV12-3 or TRBV12-4 to TRBJ1-2; 8 nucleotides line up with TRBD1. CDR3 size: 13 residues. The J segment lost 8 bases and the V segment lost 6 bases, leaving 8 bases of the junction unmatched. In DNA, the CDR3 is TGTGCCAGCAGCTTCACGACAGGGGACGGCTACACCTTC. Its protein product is CASSFTTGDGYTF.

V usage is TRBV30 and J usage is TRBJ2-1, with D unclear. Germline values: CDR1 GTSNPN, CDR2 SVGIG (reference sequence). The CDR3 extends over 13 amino acids. The ends were cut back, 4 bases at V and 4 bases at J, with 11 bases in the middle. CDR3 nucleotide sequence: TGTGCCTGGATGGTGAGACCGTACAATGAGCAGTTCTTC. Its translation is CAWMVRPYNEQFF.